These T cell receptor beta chains were read from a single sample in a study of blood T cell repertoires in COVID-19. Repertoires were generated with immunoSEQ multiplex PCR, while TCRdb's copy carries only in-frame clones and drops some. Counted here are more than 95,000 clones, around 78% occurring once; the ten biggest clones make up under 2.5%. Sequenced material: peripheral blood. These receptors all stem from a man aged 25 to 40 with acute or convalescent COVID-19. Both conserved end residues are part of each CDR3. The D gene is left open where the match is weak. The size entry is marked missing in some rows and otherwise reads once, few, many or a size class.

v_call	d_call	clone_size	j_call	cdr3_aa	cdr3_nt
TRBV6-5	-	-	TRBJ1-6	CASGVGGRRNSPLHF	TGTGCCAGCGGGGTCGGAGGCCGGAGAAATTCACCCCTCCACTTT
TRBV6-6	-	-	TRBJ2-2	CASSYNGGRRGELFF	TGTGCCAGCAGTTACAACGGGGGGCGTCGCGGGGAGCTGTTTTTT
TRBV7-7	TRBD1	-	TRBJ2-2	CASSLGGTGVVGELFF	TGTGCTAGCAGCTTAGGTGGGACAGGGGTGGTCGGGGAGCTGTTTTTT
TRBV4-1	-	-	TRBJ1-5	CASSQDPGQGQPQHF	TGCGCCAGCAGCCAAGATCCGGGTCAAGGCCAGCCCCAGCATTTT
TRBV6-6	TRBD2	once	TRBJ2-7	CASSYGSGGIYEQYF	TGTGCCAGCAGTTACGGTAGCGGGGGGATCTACGAGCAGTACTTC
TRBV6-5	TRBD1	few	TRBJ1-2	CASTEGDRANYGYTF	TGTGCCAGCACCGAAGGAGACAGGGCTAACTATGGCTACACCTTC
TRBV19	-	-	TRBJ1-2	CASSTGYGYTF	TGTGCCAGTAGTACAGGGTATGGCTACACCTTC
TRBV7-3	-	-	TRBJ2-2	CASSLSADGELFF	TGTGCCAGCAGCTTAAGTGCGGACGGGGAGCTGTTTTTT
TRBV3-1/TRBV3-2	TRBD2	-	TRBJ2-3	CASSSRLAGGHFPDTQYF	TGTGCCAGCAGCTCTAGACTAGCGGGGGGGCATTTCCCAGATACGCAGTATTTT
TRBV29-1	-	-	TRBJ2-3	CSVEGTGLSTDTQYF	TGCAGCGTTGAAGGAACGGGACTTTCAACAGATACGCAGTATTTT
TRBV2	TRBD2	once	TRBJ2-1	CASSESGSTLGLAGFTSYNEQFF	TGTGCCAGCAGTGAATCCGGCTCAACCCTGGGACTAGCGGGGTTCACCTCCTACAATGAGCAGTTCTTC
TRBV2	-	-	TRBJ1-3	CASRGGPNTIYF	TGTGCCTCCAGGGGAGGGCCCAACACCATATATTTT
TRBV5-5	TRBD1	-	TRBJ1-4	CASSGQATNEKLFF	TGTGCCAGCAGCGGACAGGCAACTAATGAAAAACTGTTTTTT
TRBV11-1	-	once	TRBJ2-5	CASSLETVQETQYF	TGTGCCAGCAGCTTAGAGACAGTCCAAGAGACCCAGTACTTC
TRBV7-8	TRBD1	-	TRBJ2-1	CASSLEGTGFNNEQFF	TGTGCCAGCAGCTTAGAGGGGACAGGGTTCAACAATGAGCAGTTCTTC
TRBV11-2	-	-	TRBJ2-4	CASTGGRHSLAKNIQYF	TGTGCCAGCACCGGGGGAAGACATTCTCTAGCCAAAAACATTCAGTACTTC
TRBV23-1	-	-	TRBJ2-7	CASTVGQKNWQYF	TGCGCCAGCACAGTCGGACAGAAAAATTGGCAGTACTTC
TRBV19	TRBD1	-	TRBJ1-1	CASRVTHRGNTEAFF	TGTGCCAGTAGGGTTACTCACAGGGGAAACACTGAAGCTTTCTTT
TRBV30	-	-	TRBJ2-1	CAWIRRGSYNEQFF	TGTGCCTGGATAAGACGGGGGTCTTACAATGAGCAGTTCTTC
TRBV19	-	-	TRBJ1-1	CASSWWEGGTEAFF	TGTGCCAGTAGTTGGTGGGAAGGAGGGACTGAAGCTTTCTTT
TRBV30	TRBD2	-	TRBJ2-3	CAWRWRTSPTDTQYF	TGTGCCTGGAGATGGAGGACTAGCCCCACAGATACGCAGTATTTT
TRBV5-5	-	-	TRBJ1-1	CASSLQIMNTEAFF	TGTGCCAGCAGCTTACAGATAATGAACACTGAAGCTTTCTTT
TRBV3-1/TRBV3-2	TRBD1	-	TRBJ1-2	CASSQDIGQGVGGYTF	TGTGCCAGCAGCCAAGATATCGGACAGGGGGTGGGTGGCTACACCTTC
TRBV19	-	-	TRBJ2-5	CASSIVSDNFQETQYF	TGTGCCAGTAGTATAGTGTCAGACAACTTTCAAGAGACCCAGTACTTC
TRBV12-5	TRBD1	-	TRBJ2-1	CASGPGQGADEQFF	TGTGCTAGTGGGCCGGGACAGGGGGCGGATGAGCAGTTCTTC
TRBV15	-	once	TRBJ1-5	CATSREGPSVNQPQHF	TGTGCCACCAGCAGAGAGGGGCCCTCGGTCAATCAGCCCCAGCATTTT
TRBV10-3	-	-	TRBJ2-7	CAISQGQILTYEQYF	TGTGCCATCAGTCAGGGACAAATCCTTACCTACGAGCAGTACTTC
TRBV19	TRBD2	-	TRBJ2-1	CASSTPGLGSPEQFF	TGTGCCAGTAGTACCCCGGGACTAGGTTCCCCCGAGCAGTTCTTC
TRBV6-5	TRBD1	-	TRBJ1-6	CATHRDSQPSPLHF	TGTGCCACCCACCGGGACAGCCAACCTTCACCCCTCCACTTT
TRBV5-5	-	once	TRBJ1-1	CASSSNTEAFF	TGTGCCAGCAGCTCAAACACTGAAGCTTTCTTT